This T cell receptor beta chain is from a study of blood T cell repertoires in COVID-19. About the study: Spain, Italy and the United States supplied samples that represented acute and convalescent COVID-19.

The trim removed 4 bases at V and 6 bases at J, leaving 12 bases unmatched. The CDR3 is 16 amino acids. Per germline, CDR1 SGHRS and CDR2 YFSETQ. This clone was seen only a few times. Self-reported history from a screening survey and questionnaire set each donor's cohort. Authors' processing steps: Amplifying reference gene primers gave estimates of nucleated cell counts. The data were produced by immunoSEQ multiplex PCR, yet TCRdb's version contains in-frame clones alone and is incomplete. That table is the source of V, J and clone size, and D and trimming were worked out from the DNA. The sample lists about 480,000 clones, 88% seen once, with 1.5% to 2% in the top ten.

The sequence was collected from a woman aged 40 to 50 who had recovered from COVID-19. Sequencing was carried out using PBMCs or T cells enriched from blood (not recorded which). This chain connects TRBV5-1 to TRBJ1-2, with TRBD1 matching 10 bases. The CDR3 spells CASSADAGQGSNGYTF. CDR3 sequence (DNA): TGCGCCAGCAGCGCAGACGCGGGACAGGGGTCCAATGGCTACACCTTC.